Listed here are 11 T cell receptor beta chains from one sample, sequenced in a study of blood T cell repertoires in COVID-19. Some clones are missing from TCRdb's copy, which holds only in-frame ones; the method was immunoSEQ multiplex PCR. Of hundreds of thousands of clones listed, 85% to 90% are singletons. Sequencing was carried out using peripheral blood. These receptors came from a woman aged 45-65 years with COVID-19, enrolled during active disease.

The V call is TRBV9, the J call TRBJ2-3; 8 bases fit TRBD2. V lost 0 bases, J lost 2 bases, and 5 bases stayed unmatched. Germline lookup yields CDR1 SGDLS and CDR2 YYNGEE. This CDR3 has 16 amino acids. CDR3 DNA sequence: TGTGCCAGCAGCGTAGCGGCGGGGGGACCCACAGATACGCAGTATTTT. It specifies CASSVAAGGPTDTQYF. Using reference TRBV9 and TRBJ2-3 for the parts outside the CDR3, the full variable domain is DSGVTQTPKHLITATGQRVTLRCSPRSGDLSVYWYQQSLDQGLQFLIQYYNGEERAKGNILERFSAQQFPDLHSELNLSSLELGDSALYFCASSVAAGGPTDTQYFGPGTRLTVL.

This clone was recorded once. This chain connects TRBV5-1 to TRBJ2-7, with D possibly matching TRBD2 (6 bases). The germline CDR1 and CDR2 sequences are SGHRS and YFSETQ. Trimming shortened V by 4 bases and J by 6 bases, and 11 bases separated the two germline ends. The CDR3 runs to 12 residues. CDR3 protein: CASSRLGSEQYF. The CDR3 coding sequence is TGCGCCAGCAGCCGCCTCGGGAGCGAGCAGTACTTC. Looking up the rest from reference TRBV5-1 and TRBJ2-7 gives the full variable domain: KAGVTQTPRYLIKTRGQQVTLSCSPISGHRSVSWYQQTPGQGLQFLFEYFSETQRNKGNFPGRFSGRQFSNSRSEMNVSTLELGDSALYLCASSRLGSEQYFGPGTRLTVT.

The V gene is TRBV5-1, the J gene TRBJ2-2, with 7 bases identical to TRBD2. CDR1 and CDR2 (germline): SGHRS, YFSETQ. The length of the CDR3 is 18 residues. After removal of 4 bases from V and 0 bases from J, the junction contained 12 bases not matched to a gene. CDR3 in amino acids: CASSQRLGAGSNTGELFF. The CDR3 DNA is TGCGCCAGCAGCCAGCGTTTAGGAGCGGGGTCGAACACCGGGGAGCTGTTTTTT.

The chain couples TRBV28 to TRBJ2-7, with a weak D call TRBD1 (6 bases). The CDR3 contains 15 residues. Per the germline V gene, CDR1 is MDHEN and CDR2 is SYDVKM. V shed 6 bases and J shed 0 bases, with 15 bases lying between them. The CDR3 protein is CASSDYRDNSYEQYF. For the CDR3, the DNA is TGTGCCAGCAGCGACTACCGGGACAACTCCTACGAGCAGTACTTC.

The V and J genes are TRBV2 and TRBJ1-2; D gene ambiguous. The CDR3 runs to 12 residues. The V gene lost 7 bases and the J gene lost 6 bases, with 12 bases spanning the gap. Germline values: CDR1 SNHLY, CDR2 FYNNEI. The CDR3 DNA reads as TGTGCCAGCAACGAGCTCGTGGATGGCTACACCTTC. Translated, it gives CASNELVDGYTF.

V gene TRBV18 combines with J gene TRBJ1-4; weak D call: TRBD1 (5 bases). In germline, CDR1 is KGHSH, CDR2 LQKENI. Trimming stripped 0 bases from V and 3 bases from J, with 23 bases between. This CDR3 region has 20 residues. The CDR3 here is CASSPPGGAGRMWANEKLFF. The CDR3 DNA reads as TGTGCCAGCTCACCACCGGGCGGCGCAGGGAGGATGTGGGCTAATGAAAAACTGTTTTTT.

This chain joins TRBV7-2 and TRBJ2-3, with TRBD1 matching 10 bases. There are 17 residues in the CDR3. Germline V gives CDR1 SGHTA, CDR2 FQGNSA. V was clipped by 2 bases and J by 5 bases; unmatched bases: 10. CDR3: CASSLWGRDRGLDTQYF. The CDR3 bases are TGTGCCAGCAGCTTATGGGGGAGGGACAGGGGATTAGATACGCAGTATTTT.

The CDR3 coding sequence is TGTGCCAGCAGGCCAGGGGCGAACACTGAAGCTTTCTTT. Residues: CASRPGANTEAFF. The gene calls are TRBV6-5 and TRBJ1-1, with D tentatively TRBD1 (6 bases). The CDR3 runs 13 residues. The germline V and J ends were trimmed by 6 bases and 1 base, with 9 bases remaining between them. Germline V gene lookup returns CDR1 MNHEY and CDR2 SVGAGI.

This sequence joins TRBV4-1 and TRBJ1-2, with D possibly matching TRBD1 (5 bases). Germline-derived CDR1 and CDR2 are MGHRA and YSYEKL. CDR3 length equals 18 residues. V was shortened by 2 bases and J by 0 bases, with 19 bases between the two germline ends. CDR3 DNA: TGCGCCAGCAGCCAACTCCACGGGGGGAGGAGGGCTAACTATGGCTACACCTTC. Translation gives CASSQLHGGRRANYGYTF.

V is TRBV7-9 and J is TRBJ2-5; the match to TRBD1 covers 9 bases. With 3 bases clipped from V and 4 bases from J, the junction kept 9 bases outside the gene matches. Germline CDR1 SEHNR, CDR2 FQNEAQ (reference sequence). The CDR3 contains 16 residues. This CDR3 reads CASSFGGTGRRETQYF. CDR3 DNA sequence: TGTGCCAGCAGCTTTGGAGGGACAGGGAGGAGAGAGACCCAGTACTTC.

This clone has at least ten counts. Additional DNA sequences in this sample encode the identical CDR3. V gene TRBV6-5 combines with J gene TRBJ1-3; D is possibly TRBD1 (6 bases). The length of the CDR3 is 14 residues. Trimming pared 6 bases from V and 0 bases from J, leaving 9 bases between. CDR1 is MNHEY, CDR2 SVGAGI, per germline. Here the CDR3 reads CASRDRSSGNTIYF. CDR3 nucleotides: TGTGCCAGCAGGGACAGAAGCTCTGGAAACACCATATATTTT.